The present T cell receptor beta chain was sequenced within a study of technical replicates of blood from a handful of donors. There are 17 residues in the CDR3. V lost 3 bases and J lost 0; bases outside the gene matches: 6. CDR1 MNHEY and CDR2 SMNVEV come from the germline V gene (reference sequence). This clone was counted a few times. Other DNA sequences in this specimen translate into the identical CDR3. Produced via immunoSEQ multiplex PCR; TCRdb's table is partial and in-frame only. The repertoire holds about 80,000 clones, with 90% to 95% as singletons. The source material was T cells isolated from PBMCs. This chain joins TRBV27 and TRBJ2-1, with TRBD2 matching 9 bases. The receptor's source is a human donor in good health. Here the CDR3 reads CASSFGLAGLSYNEQFF. The CDR3 DNA follows: TGTGCCAGCAGTTTCGGTCTAGCGGGGCTCTCCTACAATGAGCAGTTCTTC.